This T cell receptor beta chain appears in the sequencing data of a study of blood T cell repertoires in COVID-19. At the level of the study: T cells, B-cell-depleted T cells, or PBMCs supplied cDNA or gDNA.

Trimming took off 0 bases at V and 1 base at J, with 6 bases between the two ends. This CDR3 region has 15 residues. Germline V CDR1 and CDR2: MGHRA, YSYEKL. Under the authors' procedure: It was from reference gene primer amplification that nucleated cell counts were estimated. Clones were sequenced by immunoSEQ multiplex PCR, and TCRdb holds only the in-frame ones, with some missing. D and trimming come from the DNA, and the V and J calls and clone size come from that table. The sample includes roughly 190,000 clones, approximately 90% seen only once; the top ten take roughly 21%. The TCR comes from a man aged 60-69 years with active or convalescent COVID-19. The source material was peripheral blood. The chain uses TRBV4-1 and TRBJ2-2; D remains unclear. CDR3 DNA sequence: TGCGCCAGCAGCCAAGATCCCAGGAACACCGGGGAGCTGTTTTTT. Protein product: CASSQDPRNTGELFF.